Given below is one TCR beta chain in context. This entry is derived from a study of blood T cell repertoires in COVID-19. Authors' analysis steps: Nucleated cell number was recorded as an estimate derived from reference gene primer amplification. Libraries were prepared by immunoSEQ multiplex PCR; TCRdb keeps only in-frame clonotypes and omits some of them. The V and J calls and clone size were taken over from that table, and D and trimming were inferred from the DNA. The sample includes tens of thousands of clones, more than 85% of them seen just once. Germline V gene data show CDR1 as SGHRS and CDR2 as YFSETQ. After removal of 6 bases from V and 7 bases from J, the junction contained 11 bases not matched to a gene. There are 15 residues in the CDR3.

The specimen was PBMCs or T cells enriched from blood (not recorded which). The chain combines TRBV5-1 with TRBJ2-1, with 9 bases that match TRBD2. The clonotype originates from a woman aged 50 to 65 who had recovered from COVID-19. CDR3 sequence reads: CASNRGSGRQNEQFF. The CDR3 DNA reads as TGCGCCAGCAACCGGGGTAGCGGGAGACAAAATGAGCAGTTCTTC.